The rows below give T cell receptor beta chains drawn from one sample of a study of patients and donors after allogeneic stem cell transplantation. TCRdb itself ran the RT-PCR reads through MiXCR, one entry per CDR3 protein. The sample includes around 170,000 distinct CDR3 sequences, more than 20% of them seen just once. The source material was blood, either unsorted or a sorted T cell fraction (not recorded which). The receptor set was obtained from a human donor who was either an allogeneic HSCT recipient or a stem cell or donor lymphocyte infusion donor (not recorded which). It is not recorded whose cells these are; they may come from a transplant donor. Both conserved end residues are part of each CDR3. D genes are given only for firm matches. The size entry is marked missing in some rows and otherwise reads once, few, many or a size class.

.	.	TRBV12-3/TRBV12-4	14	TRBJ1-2	CASSHSLANYGYTF	TGTGCCAGCAGCCACAGCCTAGCTAACTATGGCTACACCTTC
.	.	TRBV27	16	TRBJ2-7	CASSLGFGPARAEEYF	TGTGCCAGCAGTTTAGGGTTCGGTCCCGCCCGAGCCGAGGAGTACTTC
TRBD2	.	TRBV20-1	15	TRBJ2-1	CSARTLAVAYNEQFF	TGCAGTGCTAGGACACTAGCGGTGGCCTACAATGAGCAGTTCTTC
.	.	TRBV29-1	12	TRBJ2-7	CSVVGWVDEQYF	TGCAGCGTTGTAGGGTGGGTAGACGAGCAGTACTTC
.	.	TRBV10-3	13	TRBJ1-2	CAISETGLYGYTF	TGTGCCATCAGTGAGACAGGGCTTTATGGCTACACCTTC
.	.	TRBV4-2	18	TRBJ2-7	CASSQASLQGIRSYEQYF	TGTGCCAGCAGCCAGGCTTCACTCCAGGGGATTCGTTCCTACGAGCAGTACTTC
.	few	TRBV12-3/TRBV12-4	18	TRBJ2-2	CASSLPLAGSFDAGELFF	TGTGCCAGCAGTTTACCCCTAGCAGGAAGTTTTGATGCCGGGGAGCTGTTTTTT
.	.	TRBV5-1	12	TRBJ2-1	CASSLADNEQFF	TGCGCCAGCAGCTTGGCAGACAATGAGCAGTTCTTC
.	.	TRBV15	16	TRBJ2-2	CATKRSAGFNTGELFF	TGTGCCACCAAAAGGTCGGCGGGTTTCAACACCGGGGAGCTGTTTTTT
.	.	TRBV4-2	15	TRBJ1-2	CASSQETAGSYGYTF	TGTGCCAGCAGCCAAGAGACGGCAGGGAGTTATGGCTACACCTTC
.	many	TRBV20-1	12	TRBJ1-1	CSAQVAIPEAFF	TGCAGTGCCCAAGTTGCGATCCCAGAAGCTTTCTTT
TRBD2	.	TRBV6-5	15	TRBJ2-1	CASSPYSGGGDEQFF	TGTGCCAGCAGTCCCTATAGCGGGGGGGGCGATGAGCAGTTCTTC
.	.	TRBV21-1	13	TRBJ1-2	CASSKRRRIGYTF	TGTGCCAGCAGCAAAAGACGGAGGATTGGCTACACCTTC
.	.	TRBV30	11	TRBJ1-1	CAWRGNTEAFF	TGTGCCTGGAGAGGGAACACTGAAGCTTTCTTT